The sample holds one count of the clone carrying this TCR beta chain. Its antigen remains unknown. The limits of the CDR3 on the DNA are not certain, so only TCRdb's listed CDR3 is given. This entry comes from a study of T cell responses to AZD1222 COVID-19 vaccine. Whole-study findings and limits: Dominant at 160-218 and 743-854, vaccine-associated CD4 TCRs also spanned spike. Spike-specific TCR depth and breadth grew after two AZD1222 doses.

Germline CDR1 reads SGHTS; CDR2 reads YDEGEE. Both ends counted, the CDR3 spans 14 residues. Generated by immunoSEQ multiplex PCR, the TCRdb table keeps only in-frame clones and is missing some. The data contain approximately 79,000 clones, around 90% of them seen just once; the ten biggest clones take up about 16%. The sequence was collected from an adult in good health. Source: peripheral blood, taken on day 0 of AZD1222 vaccination. The chain employs TRBV5-8 and TRBJ1-5. This chain's CDR3 is CASSLRQQNQPQHF.